The entry below describes one TCR beta chain. Its cognate antigen is unknown. This specimen belongs to a study of shared clonotypes between healthy human individuals. At the level of the study: Each donor's CD8 memory used one plate, CD8 naive two, each CD4 subset three. General observations from the study: Investigators collected only blood, and repertoires in tissues likely differ. Naive subsets typically showed greater estimated richness than memory subsets.

Terminally differentiated effector memory CD45RA+ cells were left out of the naive CD8 fraction, which was CD45RO-negative and positively selected for CCR7. All of the donors resided in Nashville, Tennessee, and each was a Caucasian adult. Generated by immunoSEQ multiplex PCR, the TCRdb table keeps only in-frame clones and is missing some. Here the sample spans about 590,000 clones, around 95% being singletons. The germline CDR1 and CDR2 sequences are SGHVS and FQNEAQ. Trimming took 3 bases from V and 0 from J, leaving 11 bases between them. The CDR3 loop spans 15 amino acids. Sequencing was performed on naive CD8+ T cells sorted from blood. The clonotype was recovered from a woman in her thirties in good health. The rearrangement uses TRBV7-8 and TRBJ1-1; possibly TRBD1 for D (6 bases). This CDR3 is CASSLTGSMNTEAFF. The CDR3, as DNA: TGTGCCAGCAGCTTGACAGGTTCTATGAACACTGAAGCTTTCTTT.